The 21 T cell receptor beta chains in this list originate from one sample, sequenced in a study of shared clonotypes between healthy human individuals. Sequencing used immunoSEQ multiplex PCR; TCRdb keeps in-frame clones, though not all of them. Of some 1,100,000 clones listed, approximately 80% are singletons. The sample comprised memory CD4+ T cells from PBMCs. Described subset: CD45RA-negative fraction. The receptors were sampled from a man in his late teens or twenties in good health. Some clones in this sample may be carry-over from other donors' samples.

Of note for this clone: This CDR3 is also generated by other DNA sequences in the sample. The V gene is TRBV5-1, the J gene TRBJ2-7, with a possible D match to TRBD2 (6 bases). The V and J ends lost 0 bases and 2 bases respectively, with 12 bases between them. Germline lookup yields CDR1 SGHRS and CDR2 YFSETQ. CDR3 size: 15 residues. This CDR3 is CASSLAGAGTYEQYF. DNA of the CDR3: TGCGCCAGCAGCTTGGCCGGGGCGGGAACCTACGAGCAGTACTTC.

The chain combines TRBV7-7 with TRBJ2-3, with 13 bases fitting TRBD2. The V gene's germline CDR1 is SSHAT and CDR2 FNYEAQ (reference sequence). After removal of 4 bases from V and 12 bases from J, the junction contained 7 bases not matched to a gene. CDR3 length equals 14 residues. CDR3 coding DNA: TGTGCCAGCAGCTCCAGTGGGACTAGCGGGACACAGTATTTT. Protein product: CASSSSGTSGTQYF.

The rearrangement joins TRBV28 to TRBJ1-5; 12 nucleotides agree with TRBD1. With 4 bases clipped from V and 6 bases from J, the junction kept 7 bases outside the gene matches. There are 16 residues in the CDR3. Germline values: CDR1 MDHEN, CDR2 SYDVKM. The CDR3 nucleotides are TGTGCCAGCAGTTCTAGGGACAGGGGGCTCGGTCAGCCCCAGCATTTT. It yields the protein CASSSRDRGLGQPQHF.

This chain connects TRBV2 to TRBJ2-7; no clear D. Trimming shortened V by 8 bases and J by 0 bases, and 8 bases separated the two germline ends. Germline V gene lookup returns CDR1 SNHLY and CDR2 FYNNEI. The CDR3 spans 12 residues. This CDR3 reads CASGIFSYEQYF. CDR3 sequence (DNA): TGTGCCAGCGGAATCTTCTCCTACGAGCAGTACTTC.

J is TRBJ2-7 and V is TRBV11-3; 8 positions match TRBD1. Germline assignment: CDR1 SGHNT and CDR2 YENEEA. The CDR3 contains 16 residues. The J segment lost 4 bases and the V segment lost 4 bases, leaving 12 bases of the junction unmatched. CDR3 protein: CASSSQWTGISYEQYF. The CDR3 nucleotides are TGTGCCAGCAGCTCACAATGGACAGGGATTTCTTACGAGCAGTACTTC.

The rearrangement uses TRBV5-4 and TRBJ2-5; D is undetermined. The CDR3 contains 12 residues. V lost 2 bases, J lost 5 bases, and 7 bases lay in between. CDR1 is SGHNT and CDR2 is YYREEE in the germline V gene (reference sequence). Here the CDR3 DNA reads TGTGCCAGCAGCTTTGACACGGAGACCCAGTACTTC. Its translation: CASSFDTETQYF.

V usage is TRBV14 and J usage is TRBJ1-1, with a possible D match to TRBD1 (6 bases). With 5 bases removed from V and 4 bases from J, the gap between germline ends came to 11 bases. Germline assignment: CDR1 SGHDN and CDR2 FVKESK. CDR3 size: 13 residues. The CDR3 nucleotides read TGTGCCAGCAGCTGGGGGGCCGGCACTGAAGCTTTCTTT. Translation gives CASSWGAGTEAFF.

The CDR3 nucleotides are TGCGCCAGCTCATCCGGCAGTTCTAACTATGGCTACACCTTC. Translated, it gives CASSSGSSNYGYTF. The V gene is TRBV5-1, the J gene TRBJ1-2; unclear D gene. The CDR3 runs to 14 residues. The germline gives CDR1 SGHRS, CDR2 YFSETQ. The ends were cut back, 7 bases at V and 0 bases at J, with 13 bases in the middle.

As DNA, the CDR3 is TGTGCCAGCAGCGTAGATCGCCGGGGGCAGACCCAGTACTTC. This translates into CASSVDRRGQTQYF. J is TRBJ2-5 and V is TRBV9, with D possibly being TRBD1 or TRBD2 (6 bases each). V lost 0 bases, J lost 6 bases, and 12 bases lay in between. The CDR3 extends over 14 amino acids. Germline CDR1 and CDR2: SGDLS and YYNGEE. The whole variable domain, filled in from reference TRBV9 and TRBJ2-5, reads DSGVTQTPKHLITATGQRVTLRCSPRSGDLSVYWYQQSLDQGLQFLIQYYNGEERAKGNILERFSAQQFPDLHSELNLSSLELGDSALYFCASSVDRRGQTQYFGPGTRLLVL.

This chain links TRBV19 with TRBJ2-4, with D perhaps given as TRBD1 or TRBD2 (5 bases each). The germline V gene has CDR1 LNHDA and CDR2 SQIVND (reference sequence). The CDR3 length is 14 residues. Trimming cost V 5 bases and J 8 bases, with 16 bases left between them. CDR3 loop: CASSPRGLGDIQYF. CDR3 nucleotide sequence: TGTGCCAGTAGTCCCCGGGGCCTGGGGGACATTCAGTACTTC.

The rearrangement joins TRBV6-1 to TRBJ2-7; TRBD1 matches at 7 bases. Germline CDR1 and CDR2: MNHNS and SASEGT. V shed 6 bases, J shed 7 bases, and the junction held 12 bases outside the gene matches. The CDR3 is made up of 14 amino acids. In DNA, the CDR3 is TGTGCCAGCAGACCGACAGGGAGTCCGGGGGAGCAGTACTTC. This encodes CASRPTGSPGEQYF.

The gene calls are TRBV7-9 and TRBJ2-7; 8 bases agree with TRBD1. In germline, CDR1 is SEHNR, CDR2 FQNEAQ (reference sequence). V shed 1 base and J 12 bases; nucleotides not matched to a gene: 8. This CDR3 is 13 amino acids long. CDR3 residues: CASSLGGQGAPYF. The CDR3, as DNA: TGTGCCAGCAGCTTAGGAGGGCAGGGGGCCCCGTACTTC.

The CDR3 sequence: CASSWSGTLREQYF. In nucleotides, the CDR3 is TGTGCCAGCAGCTGGTCGGGGACCCTACGCGAGCAGTACTTC. V usage is TRBV5-5 and J usage is TRBJ2-7; D possibly matches TRBD1 or TRBD2 (5 bases each). Germline-derived CDR1 and CDR2 are SGHKS and YYEKEE (reference sequence). The CDR3 extends over 14 amino acids. V was pared by 3 bases and J by 6 bases, with 16 bases between.

V and J are TRBV7-3 and TRBJ2-5, with 8 nucleotides matching TRBD2. There are 15 residues in the CDR3. CDR1 and CDR2 (germline): SGHTA, FQGTGA. J lost 5 bases, V lost 2 bases, and 7 bases had no gene match. CDR3 sequence reads: CASSLRGGLSETQYF. CDR3 bases: TGTGCCAGCAGCTTACGGGGGGGCCTATCGGAGACCCAGTACTTC.

This chain connects TRBV27 to TRBJ2-5; 8 positions agree with TRBD2. J was trimmed by 5 bases and V by 2 bases; bases with no gene match: 1. Germline V gene data show CDR1 as MNHEY and CDR2 as SMNVEV (reference sequence). The CDR3 totals 13 residues. This CDR3 reads CASSLTSGETQYF. Written as DNA, the CDR3 is TGTGCCAGCAGTTTAACTAGCGGTGAGACCCAGTACTTC.

This clone was picked up many times. The V and J genes are TRBV6-5 and TRBJ2-7; 10 bases fit TRBD2. J lost 4 bases, V lost 6 bases, and 6 bases had no gene match. CDR1 is MNHEY and CDR2 is SVGAGI in the germline V gene. The length of the CDR3 is 14 residues. The CDR3 reads CASRSGRAGYEQYF. The CDR3 DNA reads TGTGCCAGCAGGAGCGGGAGGGCCGGGTACGAGCAGTACTTC.

The CDR3 is CASSSATSGSTDTQYF. As DNA, the CDR3 is TGTGCCAGCAGTTCCGCGACTAGCGGGAGCACAGATACGCAGTATTTT. The rearrangement uses TRBV28 and TRBJ2-3; TRBD2 matches 10 bases. Per the germline V gene, CDR1 is MDHEN and CDR2 is SYDVKM. CDR3 size: 16 residues. Trimming at V came to 4 bases and at J to 0 bases, leaving 4 bases not matched to a gene.

V usage is TRBV7-2 and J usage is TRBJ2-5; D uncertain. Trimming cost V 1 base and J 11 bases, with 17 bases left between them. The CDR3 spans 14 residues. CDR1 is SGHTA, CDR2 FQGNSA, per germline. CDR3 region: CASSLGGHSSSQYF. Here the CDR3 DNA reads TGTGCCAGCAGCTTAGGGGGTCATTCTAGTTCTCAGTACTTC.

The CDR3 coding sequence is TGTGCCAGCAGCCCGACAGGCCCAGAGACCCAGTACTTC. This codes for CASSPTGPETQYF. This sequence joins TRBV5-8 and TRBJ2-5; weak D call: TRBD1 (6 bases). V was clipped by 4 bases and J by 4 bases, with 11 bases between them. Germline values: CDR1 SGHTS, CDR2 YDEGEE. The CDR3 runs to 13 residues.

The V gene is TRBV6-6, the J gene TRBJ2-1; TRBD1 or TRBD2 may be the D gene (5 bases each). Germline assignment: CDR1 MNHNY and CDR2 SVGAGI (reference sequence). Trimming shortened V by 6 bases and J by 4 bases, and 16 bases separated the two germline ends. This CDR3 region has 15 residues. CDR3: CASSRDLQVYNEQFF. The CDR3, as DNA: TGTGCCAGCAGCCGGGACCTACAGGTATACAATGAGCAGTTCTTC.

The rearrangement links TRBV27 to TRBJ2-6; D gene uncertain. CDR3 length equals 15 residues. Germline CDR1 and CDR2: MNHEY and SMNVEV (reference sequence). The ends were cut back, 3 bases at V and 0 bases at J, with 6 bases in the middle. The CDR3: CASSFRVSGANVLTF. CDR3 nucleotides: TGTGCCAGCAGTTTCCGAGTCTCTGGGGCCAACGTCCTGACTTTC.